The 26 T cell receptor beta chains reported below all come from one sample, sequenced in a study of CD8 T cells in ankylosing spondylitis. MiXCR, applied by TCRdb to the 5' RACE reads, yields one record per CDR3 protein. The repertoire holds tens of thousands of distinct CDR3 sequences, 5.5% to 8% seen once, with roughly a tenth in the top ten. Material: blood, either unsorted or a sorted T cell fraction (not recorded which). All receptors derive from a male donor with ankylosing spondylitis or in good health (not recorded which).

This clonotype was counted many times. The J gene is TRBJ2-7, the V gene TRBV5-1; 7 bases align to TRBD1. V dropped 1 base and J dropped 1; count of bases not matched to a gene: 5. Germline loops: CDR1 SGHRS, CDR2 YFSETQ. The CDR3 spans 15 residues. CDR3 sequence reads: CASSLRQGESYEQYF. DNA for the CDR3: TGCGCCAGCAGCTTGAGGCAGGGGGAATCCTACGAGCAGTACTTC.

Remarks on this clonotype: A much larger clone sits a single nucleotide away, making a read error possible. The chain uses TRBV23-1 and TRBJ2-3; D may be TRBD1 or TRBD2 (6 bases each). TRBV23-1 is an open reading frame whose function is uncertain. The CDR3 runs to 15 residues. Trimming took off 8 bases at V and 0 bases at J, with 15 bases between the two ends. For the CDR3, the DNA is TGCGCCAGCGCCGTGGGGGGACACAGCACAGATACGCAGTATTTT. Residues: CASAVGGHSTDTQYF.

The sample holds many counts of this clonotype. The chain has TRBV20-1 and TRBJ2-1, with D maybe TRBD2 (5 bases). Germline loops: CDR1 DFQATT, CDR2 SNEGSKA (reference sequence). Trimming took 4 bases from V and 2 from J, leaving 18 bases between them. CDR3 size: 16 residues. This chain's CDR3 is CSAISLAPGTYNEQFF. Written as DNA, the CDR3 is TGCAGTGCTATAAGTCTAGCCCCCGGGACCTACAATGAGCAGTTCTTC.

This clonotype was detected ten times or more. V usage is TRBV5-1 and J usage is TRBJ2-1; the D gene is possibly TRBD2 (5 bases). V lost 0 bases and J 6 bases, leaving 13 bases between the germline ends. Germline lookup yields CDR1 SGHRS and CDR2 YFSETQ. The CDR3 totals 15 residues. CDR3 region: CASSLVGGPFNEQFF. The CDR3 DNA reads as TGCGCCAGCAGCTTGGTTGGCGGGCCCTTCAATGAGCAGTTCTTC.

In its sample, this clonotype was seen a few times. The V call is TRBV20-1, the J call TRBJ2-5, with D tentatively TRBD2 (5 bases). The CDR3 runs to 14 residues. The V end lost 0 bases, the J end lost 5 bases, and 13 bases lay between the germline ends. From germline, CDR1 is DFQATT and CDR2 SNEGSKA (reference sequence). CDR3 protein: CSARDRVGAETQYF. The DNA of the CDR3 is TGCAGTGCTAGAGACCGGGTGGGAGCGGAGACCCAGTACTTC.

This clonotype was picked up a small number of times. V gene TRBV7-2 combines with J gene TRBJ1-4; D call uncertain. Trimming removed 0 bases from V and 0 bases from J, with 5 bases in between. The CDR3 is 15 residues long. Germline assignment: CDR1 SGHTA and CDR2 FQGNSA. The CDR3 nucleotides read TGTGCCAGCAGCTTAGCGACCGCAACTAATGAAAAACTGTTTTTT. It yields the protein CASSLATATNEKLFF.

This clonotype was seen ten or more times. The J gene is TRBJ2-1, the V gene TRBV7-8, with D possibly being TRBD2 (6 bases). CDR1 is SGHVS, CDR2 FQNEAQ, per germline. The V and J ends lost 4 bases and 10 bases respectively, with 14 bases between them. This CDR3 is built from 13 residues. The CDR3 here is CASSSDRAGEQFF. The CDR3, as DNA: TGTGCCAGCAGCTCAGACCGGGCGGGAGAGCAGTTCTTC.

The chain has TRBV11-1 and TRBJ1-4, with 9 positions matching TRBD1. Germline V gene data show CDR1 as SGHAT and CDR2 as FQDESV (reference sequence). This CDR3 contains 19 residues. J gave up 1 base and V 2 bases, and 11 bases lay outside the gene matches. The CDR3 region is CASSLLAAGQGRTNEKLFF. CDR3 DNA sequence: TGTGCCAGCAGCTTATTGGCAGCGGGACAGGGAAGAACTAATGAAAAACTGTTTTTT.

The table lists this clonotype with many counts. The chain uses TRBV24-1 and TRBJ2-1; TRBD1 matches at 10 bases. V was clipped by 8 bases and J by 6 bases; unmatched bases: 6. Germline loops: CDR1 KGHDR, CDR2 SFDVKD. The CDR3 covers 14 residues. DNA for the CDR3: TGTGCCACCAAGGGACAGGGGTCTTTCAATGAGCAGTTCTTC. The encoded protein is CATKGQGSFNEQFF.

This clonotype was recorded at least ten times. The chain employs TRBV29-1 and TRBJ1-3; D is uncertain. The CDR3 runs to 15 residues. Germline V lookup: CDR1 SQVTM, CDR2 ANQGSEA. V was clipped by 7 bases and J by 4 bases, with 20 bases between them. The CDR3 region is CSGRMSYAAGNTIYF. The CDR3 DNA sequence: TGCAGCGGTCGTATGTCCTATGCTGCGGGAAACACCATATATTTT.

In its sample, this clonotype was seen many times. The chain has TRBV12-3 or TRBV12-4 and TRBJ1-5; 9 bases are shared with TRBD1. Trimming removed 6 bases from V and 6 bases from J; junction bases left unmatched: 9. The CDR3 extends over 15 amino acids. DNA of the CDR3: TGTGCCAGCAGACTGGAGGGACAGGGTGGTCAGCCCCAGCATTTT. Its protein is CASRLEGQGGQPQHF.

This clonotype was recorded at least ten times. The chain uses TRBV5-6 and TRBJ1-5; D not certain. V was clipped by 4 bases and J by 6 bases, with 8 bases between them. The CDR3 is made up of 12 amino acids. Germline V CDR1 and CDR2: SGHDT, YYEEEE. CDR3 loop: CASSANGQPQHF. Written as DNA, the CDR3 is TGTGCCAGCAGCGCGAACGGTCAGCCCCAGCATTTT.

The table lists this clonotype with many counts. V and J are TRBV20-1 and TRBJ2-1, with TRBD2 matching over 9 bases. CDR3 length: 14 residues. Germline V gene data show CDR1 as DFQATT and CDR2 as SNEGSKA (reference sequence). V lost 0 bases and J lost 6; bases outside the gene matches: 3. The CDR3 region has the DNA TGCAGTGCTAGAGAGATAGCGGGAGTCAATGAGCAGTTCTTC. It specifies CSAREIAGVNEQFF.

This clonotype was seen at least ten times. The chain recombines TRBV14 with TRBJ1-5; TRBD1 matches 8 bases. The CDR3 totals 16 residues. CDR1 is SGHDN, CDR2 FVKESK, per germline. V lost 6 bases and J lost 2; bases outside the gene matches: 9. This CDR3 reads CASRLPTGACNQPQHF. CDR3 coding DNA: TGTGCCAGCAGGCTGCCGACAGGGGCTTGCAATCAGCCCCAGCATTTT.

Within the sample, this clonotype is medium-sized. The V and J genes are TRBV5-1 and TRBJ2-1; TRBD2 might be the D (5 bases). The germline V and J ends were trimmed by 0 bases and 3 bases, with 13 bases remaining between them. Germline V lookup: CDR1 SGHRS, CDR2 YFSETQ. The CDR3 is made up of 16 amino acids. The chain's CDR3 is CASSLAGSEGYNEQFF. In nucleotides, the CDR3 is TGCGCCAGCAGCTTGGCAGGTAGCGAAGGCTACAATGAGCAGTTCTTC.

This clonotype was picked up many times. The chain combines TRBV20-1 with TRBJ2-5; 10 bases agree with TRBD2. Germline trimming cut 6 bases from V and 0 bases from J; bases unmatched to any gene: 10. The CDR3 runs to 16 residues. Germline V CDR1 and CDR2: DFQATT, SNEGSKA (reference sequence). For the CDR3, the DNA is TGCAGTGCCTGGAAGCGGGAGGGCCGAGACCAAGAGACCCAGTACTTC. It codes for CSAWKREGRDQETQYF.

This clonotype was recorded at least ten times. The chain is built from TRBV10-2 and TRBJ2-7, with 8 positions matching TRBD2. CDR3 size: 17 residues. CDR1 and CDR2 from the germline V gene are WSHSY and SAAADI. J was trimmed by 0 bases and V by 0 bases; bases with no gene match: 7. CDR3 sequence (DNA): TGCGCCAGCAGTGAGTCGAAGGTTAGCGGGGCCTCCTACGAGCAGTACTTC. This gives the protein CASSESKVSGASYEQYF.

This clonotype was picked up a small number of times. The chain uses TRBV18 and TRBJ2-1; the D is unclear. The CDR3 is 15 amino acids. The germline CDR1 and CDR2 sequences are KGHSH and LQKENI. The V end was cut by 2 bases, the J end by 7 bases, with 15 bases between. In nucleotides, the CDR3 is TGTGCCAGCTCACCAGCGGCTACCCATGGGAATGAGCAGTTCTTC. This codes for CASSPAATHGNEQFF.

The sample holds many counts of this clonotype. The CDR3 nucleotides are TGTGCCAGCAGCACCGCGACAGGGACCACTGAAGCTTTCTTT. Protein: CASSTATGTTEAFF. V usage is TRBV7-8 and J usage is TRBJ1-1, with TRBD1 identical over 7 bases. V lost 5 bases to trimming and J lost 4 bases; unmatched junction nucleotides: 7. The CDR3 loop spans 14 amino acids. The V gene's germline CDR1 is SGHVS and CDR2 FQNEAQ.

At least ten counts were recorded for this clonotype. The chain employs TRBV28 and TRBJ1-3; a weak D match, TRBD1 (5 bases). CDR1 MDHEN and CDR2 SYDVKM come from the germline V gene. V was cut by 6 bases and J by 7 bases, with 10 bases left in between. The CDR3 covers 12 residues. This chain's CDR3 is CASSLGRNTIYF. For the CDR3, the DNA is TGTGCCAGCAGCTTGGGGCGTAACACCATATATTTT. Using reference TRBV28 and TRBJ1-3 for the parts outside the CDR3, the full variable domain is DVKVTQSSRYLVKRTGEKVFLECVQDMDHENMFWYRQDPGLGLRLIYFSYDVKMKEKGDIPEGYSVSREKKERFSLILESASTNQTSMYLCASSLGRNTIYFGEGSWLTVV.

This clonotype occurred a few times. The chain employs TRBV2 and TRBJ2-1, with unresolved D. The CDR3 loop spans 11 amino acids. Trimming cost V 1 base and J 11 bases, with 6 bases left between them. The germline V gene encodes CDR1 SNHLY and CDR2 FYNNEI. DNA for the CDR3: TGTGCCAGCAGTGAAGTGGTTCAGCAGTTCTTC. This gives the protein CASSEVVQQFF.

The chain combines TRBV5-1 with TRBJ1-2; D not certain. The germline V gene encodes CDR1 SGHRS and CDR2 YFSETQ. The CDR3 loop spans 17 amino acids. V was cut by 0 bases and J by 0 bases, with 15 bases left in between. The CDR3 region is CASSLGRQPLSNYGYTF. CDR3 coding DNA: TGCGCCAGCAGCTTGGGTCGGCAGCCACTCTCTAACTATGGCTACACCTTC.

V is TRBV10-1 and J is TRBJ1-1, with D maybe TRBD1 (6 bases). The length of the CDR3 is 13 residues. Germline CDR1 is WNHNN and CDR2 is SYGVQD (reference sequence). Trimming took off 4 bases at V and 6 bases at J, with 12 bases between the two ends. CDR3 residues: CASSASGVAEAFF. In DNA form, the CDR3 reads TGCGCCAGCAGTGCCTCAGGGGTCGCTGAAGCTTTCTTT.

Ten or more counts support this clonotype. This chain uses TRBV24-1 with TRBJ2-3, with D perhaps TRBD1 (6 bases). CDR1 is KGHDR, CDR2 SFDVKD, per germline. The CDR3 spans 13 residues. V was pared by 9 bases and J by 2 bases, with 11 bases between. CDR3 loop: CATSDSFTDTQYF. The CDR3 nucleotides are TGTGCCACCTCGGACAGCTTCACAGATACGCAGTATTTT.

This clonotype has a count of ten or more. The chain is built from TRBV3-1 and TRBJ2-1, with TRBD2 identical over 10 bases. The germline V gene encodes CDR1 LGHDT and CDR2 YNNKEL (reference sequence). V shed 2 bases and J 7 bases; nucleotides not matched to a gene: 8. CDR3 length: 16 amino acids. For the CDR3, the DNA is TGTGCCAGCAGCCAAACGACTAGCGGGTCCGGGAATGAGCAGTTCTTC. Amino acids: CASSQTTSGSGNEQFF.

Within the sample, this clonotype is medium-sized (0.01 to 0.1%). The chain carries TRBV5-1 and TRBJ2-5; D gene uncertain. Germline V gene sequence: CDR1 SGHRS, CDR2 YFSETQ. Trimming removed 4 bases from V and 5 bases from J, with 18 bases in between. The CDR3 covers 15 residues. The CDR3 loop reads CASSQTSGMSETQYF. CDR3 sequence (DNA): TGCGCCAGCAGCCAAACGTCGGGTATGTCGGAGACCCAGTACTTC.